The 20 T cell receptor beta chains below all came from one sample that was sequenced in a study of CD8 T cells in ankylosing spondylitis. TCRdb ran MiXCR on the 5' RACE reads and lists one entry per CDR3 protein. The sample consists of around 340,000 distinct CDR3 sequences, about 15% of them appearing once. Sequences were obtained from blood, either unsorted or a sorted T cell fraction (not recorded which). Receptors originate from a male donor with ankylosing spondylitis or in good health (not recorded which).

The chain carries TRBV5-8 and TRBJ1-1; 8 bases agree with TRBD1. Germline assignment: CDR1 SGHTS and CDR2 YDEGEE. The CDR3 length is 16 residues. Trimming took 0 bases from V and 6 from J; bases not matched to a gene: 10. The CDR3 loop is CASSLDRGNARAEAFF. The CDR3 DNA is TGTGCCAGCAGCTTGGACAGGGGGAACGCCAGGGCTGAAGCTTTCTTT.

Only a few counts were recorded for this clonotype. The junction departs from the called germline gene at one end, perhaps through a read error. The J gene is TRBJ1-1, the V gene TRBV11-2; 9 bases agree with TRBD1. The germline V gene has CDR1 SGHAT and CDR2 FQNNGV. This CDR3 contains 16 residues. For the CDR3, the DNA is TGTGCCAGCAGCTTCCCCTCCGGGACAGGGTACACTGAGGCTTTCTTT. Translated: CASSFPSGTGYTEAFF.

This clonotype occurred a few times. This chain links TRBV7-8 with TRBJ2-5, with 10 bases lining up with TRBD2. This CDR3 comprises 17 residues. Germline trimming cut 5 bases from V and 2 bases from J; bases unmatched to any gene: 11. Looked up from germline, CDR1 is SGHVS and CDR2 is FQNEAQ. The DNA for the CDR3 is TGTGCCAGCAGCGCTGCTAGCGGGGGCATCCTTCAAGAGACCCAGTACTTC. Protein sequence: CASSAASGGILQETQYF.

The sample holds a few counts of this clonotype. The rearrangement joins TRBV5-1 to TRBJ2-7; TRBD2 matches 10 bases. This CDR3 spans 15 amino acids. CDR1 is SGHRS, CDR2 YFSETQ, per germline. With V trimmed by 5 bases and J by 2 bases, 7 bases remained unmatched. The CDR3 nucleotides are TGCGCCAGCAGTTTCGAGCGGGGGGGAGCCTACGAGCAGTACTTC. It specifies CASSFERGGAYEQYF.

This clonotype was recorded at least ten times. CDR3 amino acids: CASSLGGSSREFF. CDR3 nucleotide sequence: TGTGCCAGCAGCTTAGGAGGCTCCTCCCGAGAATTCTTC. The gene calls are TRBV11-2 and TRBJ2-1; D unclear. The ends were cut back, 1 base at V and 16 bases at J, with 17 bases in the middle. The CDR3 covers 13 residues. The germline V gene has CDR1 SGHAT and CDR2 FQNNGV. Together with reference TRBV11-2 and TRBJ2-1, the CDR3 gives the full variable domain: EAGVAQSPRYKIIEKRQSVAFWCNPISGHATLYWYQQILGQGPKLLIQFQNNGVVDDSQLPKDRFSAERLKGVDSTLKIQPAKLEDSAVYLCASSLGGSSREFFGPGTRLTVL.

The gene calls are TRBV2 and TRBJ2-5, with D possibly being TRBD1 (5 bases). Looked up from germline, CDR1 is SNHLY and CDR2 is FYNNEI. The V end was cut by 4 bases, the J end by 1 base, with 13 bases between. This CDR3 region has 15 residues. The CDR3 reads CASSVRGQTQETQYF. The CDR3 bases are TGTGCCAGCAGTGTAAGAGGACAAACCCAAGAGACCCAGTACTTC.

Only a few counts were recorded for this clonotype. This chain connects TRBV20-1 to TRBJ2-1; 11 bases map to TRBD2. V shed 6 bases and J 8 bases; nucleotides not matched to a gene: 9. The CDR3 contains 14 residues. Germline V gene data show CDR1 as DFQATT and CDR2 as SNEGSKA (reference sequence). CDR3 bases: TGCAGTGCCGTGACTAGCGGGGTCTGGGATGAGCAGTTCTTC. Encoded protein: CSAVTSGVWDEQFF.

This clonotype was found a few times. CDR3 sequence (DNA): TGTGCCAGCAATGTGGCATCTAGCACAGATACGCAGTATTTT. Protein: CASNVASSTDTQYF. This chain links TRBV3-1 with TRBJ2-3; D is ambiguous. There are 14 residues in the CDR3. The ends were cut back, 7 bases at V and 0 bases at J, with 11 bases in the middle. Germline values: CDR1 LGHDT, CDR2 YNNKEL (reference sequence).

The chain couples TRBV5-5 to TRBJ2-1; the D gene is possibly TRBD1 (6 bases). V was cut by 0 bases and J by 0 bases, with 10 bases left in between. CDR1 and CDR2 from the germline V gene are SGHKS and YYEKEE (reference sequence). The CDR3 length is 16 residues. CDR3 residues: CASSLENRASYNEQFF. The DNA of the CDR3 is TGTGCCAGCAGCTTGGAGAACAGGGCCTCCTACAATGAGCAGTTCTTC.

This sequence joins TRBV24-1 and TRBJ2-3; D call uncertain. CDR3 length: 15 amino acids. Germline loops: CDR1 KGHDR, CDR2 SFDVKD. V was cut by 9 bases and J by 4 bases, with 19 bases left in between. The CDR3 region is CATQVGPLVPDTQYF. The CDR3 coding sequence is TGTGCCACCCAAGTAGGCCCCTTAGTGCCAGATACGCAGTATTTT.

This clonotype was detected a few times. This sequence joins TRBV4-2 and TRBJ1-2; D unclear. There are 13 residues in the CDR3. Per the germline V gene, CDR1 is LGHNA and CDR2 is YNFKEQ. Trimming cost V 0 bases and J 7 bases, with 9 bases left between them. CDR3 region: CASSQEGGSGYTF. Written as DNA, the CDR3 is TGTGCCAGCAGCCAAGAAGGAGGCTCTGGCTACACCTTC.

The chain uses TRBV5-1 and TRBJ1-1; possibly TRBD1 for D (5 bases). The CDR3 has 15 residues. Germline V lookup: CDR1 SGHRS, CDR2 YFSETQ. V was pared by 4 bases and J by 0 bases, with 13 bases between. The CDR3 region has the DNA TGCGCCAGCAGCCCCGGGACCGTAATGAACACTGAAGCTTTCTTT. Translation: CASSPGTVMNTEAFF.

The V and J genes are TRBV29-1 and TRBJ2-1, with 7 bases aligning to TRBD2. The germline V gene encodes CDR1 SQVTM and CDR2 ANQGSEA. This CDR3 has 12 residues. V lost 7 bases, J lost 4 bases, and 4 bases stayed unmatched. In DNA, the CDR3 is TGCAGCGGGGAGGGAGGATACAATGAGCAGTTCTTC. Translation: CSGEGGYNEQFF.

This chain connects TRBV27 to TRBJ1-5, with TRBD1 as a possible D gene (6 bases). Trimming removed 2 bases from V and 7 bases from J, with 9 bases in between. The germline CDR1 and CDR2 sequences are MNHEY and SMNVEV (reference sequence). This CDR3 spans 13 amino acids. CDR3 sequence (DNA): TGTGCCAGCAGTTTACGGGGGGCCCAGCCCCAGCATTTT. It translates to CASSLRGAQPQHF.

About this clonotype: Germline and junction disagree at one end, which may indicate a read error. The chain's CDR3 is CACSPGLATTSSYNEQFF. The CDR3 nucleotides read TGTGCCTGCAGTCCGGGACTAGCGACTACTAGCTCCTACAATGAGCAGTTCTTC. The J gene is TRBJ2-1, the V gene TRBV2; 10 bases are shared with TRBD2. The CDR3 is made up of 18 amino acids. Germline V gene sequence: CDR1 SNHLY, CDR2 FYNNEI.

The rearrangement joins TRBV12-3 or TRBV12-4 to TRBJ2-5, with D uncertain. The CDR3 totals 16 residues. Deletions cut 2 bases from V and 5 bases from J, with 18 bases between. The CDR3 DNA is TGTGCCAGCAGTTTAATGAGTCTCCGGTTTGGCGAGACCCAGTACTTC. Protein sequence: CASSLMSLRFGETQYF.

In its sample, this clonotype was seen a few times. The genes are TRBV27 and TRBJ2-1; perhaps TRBD1 as D (5 bases). In germline, CDR1 is MNHEY, CDR2 SMNVEV (reference sequence). With 2 bases removed from V and 10 bases from J, the gap between germline ends came to 21 bases. The CDR3 covers 16 residues. The CDR3 sequence: CASSLSSGPPWREQFF. The CDR3 coding sequence is TGTGCCAGCAGTTTAAGTTCAGGGCCCCCCTGGCGGGAGCAGTTCTTC.

This clonotype was detected ten times or more. This chain joins TRBV6-5 and TRBJ1-2; 8 nucleotides line up with TRBD1. Trimming at V came to 6 bases and at J to 4 bases, leaving 1 base not matched to a gene. Germline V gene sequence: CDR1 MNHEY, CDR2 SVGAGI. The CDR3 is 12 residues long. The CDR3 DNA reads TGTGCCAGCAGGGACAGGGTCTATGGCTACACCTTC. Its protein is CASRDRVYGYTF.

This clonotype has only one observation. V usage is TRBV4-2 and J usage is TRBJ1-2, with D uncertain. Trimming took off 0 bases at V and 4 bases at J, with 9 bases between the two ends. The CDR3 loop spans 14 amino acids. CDR1 and CDR2 from the germline V gene are LGHNA and YNFKEQ. CDR3 residues: CASSQERTGYGYTF. In DNA, the CDR3 is TGTGCCAGCAGCCAAGAGAGGACGGGCTATGGCTACACCTTC.

A few counts support this clonotype. This rearrangement joins TRBV5-1 to TRBJ2-1, with a possible D match to TRBD2 (7 bases). Trimming pared 4 bases from V and 1 base from J, leaving 12 bases between. This CDR3 spans 15 amino acids. Germline lookup yields CDR1 SGHRS and CDR2 YFSETQ. In nucleotides, the CDR3 is TGCGCCAGCAGCGAGGCGGGGGCTTCCTACAATGAGCAGTTCTTC. Protein: CASSEAGASYNEQFF. The entire variable domain, with the rest obtained from reference TRBV5-1 and TRBJ2-1, is as follows: KAGVTQTPRYLIKTRGQQVTLSCSPISGHRSVSWYQQTPGQGLQFLFEYFSETQRNKGNFPGRFSGRQFSNSRSEMNVSTLELGDSALYLCASSEAGASYNEQFFGPGTRLTVL.